Listed here is a single T cell receptor (beta chain). The data were taken from a study of cytomegalovirus exposure and HLA in healthy donors. Both 60 Vbeta primers and 13 Jbeta primers went into the PCR. Produced via immunoSEQ multiplex PCR; TCRdb's table is partial and in-frame only. Recorded here are some 110,000 clones; the top ten clones represent less than 3.5%. With 8 bases clipped from V and 0 bases from J, the junction kept 4 bases outside the gene matches. Germline V gene sequence: CDR1 MNHEY, CDR2 SMNVEV (reference sequence). The length of the CDR3 is 14 residues. The sample consisted of PBMCs. The receptor comes from a man aged 30-40 years in good health and CMV-seronegative. The chain has TRBV27 and TRBJ2-3, with 8 bases lining up with TRBD2. CDR3 bases: TGTGCCAGCTCCCAGCGGGAGAGCACAGATACGCAGTATTTT. Translating it yields CASSQRESTDTQYF.